Below are 21 T cell receptor beta chains sequenced from a single sample in a study of PD-1 blockade in classical Hodgkin lymphoma. The time point denotes: cycle 4 day 1 (C4D1), after 5 to 7 weeks of nivolumab. Each patient's relapse followed autologous stem cell transplantation, and brentuximab vedotin exposure varied. Method: immunoSEQ multiplex PCR; TCRdb's copy keeps in-frame clones and lacks some. The repertoire consists of approximately 65,000 clones, with around nine tenths occurring once and the leading ten covering 6.5% to 9.5%. This specimen was peripheral blood mononuclear cells (PBMCs), taken before the fourth cycle of nivolumab. Receptor source: a human donor with classical Hodgkin lymphoma.

This clone was seen just once. CDR3 in DNA: TGTGCCAGCAGCTTTCCGGGACAGGGTTTCTACGAGCAGTACTTC. It codes for CASSFPGQGFYEQYF. The V and J genes are TRBV11-2 and TRBJ2-7; TRBD1 matches at 9 bases. V lost 3 bases and J lost 3; bases outside the gene matches: 6. The CDR3 is 15 residues long. The germline CDR1 and CDR2 sequences are SGHAT and FQNNGV. The full variable domain, completed using reference TRBV11-2 and TRBJ2-7, is EAGVAQSPRYKIIEKRQSVAFWCNPISGHATLYWYQQILGQGPKLLIQFQNNGVVDDSQLPKDRFSAERLKGVDSTLKIQPAKLEDSAVYLCASSFPGQGFYEQYFGPGTRLTVT.

This chain joins TRBV19 and TRBJ2-3, with D tentatively TRBD2 (6 bases). The CDR3 runs to 16 residues. V dropped 7 bases and J dropped 2 bases, with 19 bases sitting between them. Germline CDR1 LNHDA, CDR2 SQIVND (reference sequence). The CDR3 region is CASMRSGSGYTDTQYF. Written as DNA, the CDR3 is TGTGCCAGTATGAGGTCGGGGAGCGGGTACACAGATACGCAGTATTTT.

The chain joins TRBV19 to TRBJ2-2; perhaps TRBD1 as D (6 bases). The CDR3 is made up of 15 amino acids. The ends were cut back, 4 bases at V and 7 bases at J, with 16 bases in the middle. Germline-derived CDR1 and CDR2 are LNHDA and SQIVND (reference sequence). CDR3 protein: CASSNGARGVGELFF. CDR3 bases: TGTGCCAGTAGTAATGGGGCCAGGGGTGTCGGGGAGCTGTTTTTT.

This clone was detected only once. The chain links TRBV4-1 to TRBJ2-3; no firm D call. The V end was cut by 2 bases, the J end by 2 bases, with 14 bases between. The CDR3 is made up of 16 amino acids. The V gene's germline CDR1 is MGHRA and CDR2 YSYEKL. The CDR3 DNA reads as TGCGCCAGCAGCCAACCTCCAAGGGTTCCCACAGATACGCAGTATTTT. This encodes CASSQPPRVPTDTQYF.

The chain couples TRBV28 to TRBJ1-2; a weak D match, TRBD1 (6 bases). From germline, CDR1 is MDHEN and CDR2 SYDVKM. Trimming took off 5 bases at V and 4 bases at J, with 11 bases between the two ends. The CDR3 contains 13 residues. DNA of the CDR3: TGTGCCAGCAGTAACGACAGGAGCTATGGCTACACCTTC. As protein: CASSNDRSYGYTF.

The rearrangement uses TRBV4-1 and TRBJ2-7, with 13 bases fitting TRBD2. V shed 6 bases and J 5 bases; nucleotides not matched to a gene: 7. CDR1 is MGHRA and CDR2 is YSYEKL in the germline V gene. The CDR3 runs 15 residues. This CDR3 is CASRDGTSGTHEQYF. As DNA, the CDR3 is TGCGCCAGCAGAGACGGGACTAGCGGGACCCACGAGCAGTACTTC.

V usage is TRBV9 and J usage is TRBJ1-2; D not certain. V was pared by 0 bases and J by 2 bases, with 23 bases between. This CDR3 comprises 19 residues. Germline assignment: CDR1 SGDLS and CDR2 YYNGEE. CDR3: CASSVERSRYHTHNYGYTF. Here the CDR3 DNA reads TGTGCCAGCAGCGTAGAGCGTAGTCGGTACCACACACACAACTATGGCTACACCTTC.

This clone was observed once. This chain links TRBV28 with TRBJ1-4; 7 bases agree with TRBD1. Losses at the gene ends were 8 bases for V and 7 bases for J; bases not matched to a gene: 10. The CDR3 runs to 14 residues. Germline lookup yields CDR1 MDHEN and CDR2 SYDVKM. The CDR3 protein is CASLSGQGGEKLFF. The CDR3 region has the DNA TGTGCCAGCCTTAGTGGGCAGGGGGGTGAAAAACTGTTTTTT.

The CDR3 DNA sequence: TGCGCCAGCAGTGACACCGGCGGCAGGGGGGCCAACGTCCTGACTTTC. Translated, it gives CASSDTGGRGANVLTF. The chain employs TRBV10-2 and TRBJ2-6, with unresolved D. The CDR3 is 16 residues long. Germline CDR1 WSHSY, CDR2 SAAADI. V was cut by 3 bases and J by 4 bases, with 13 bases left in between.

The chain uses TRBV4-1 and TRBJ1-2, with 10 bases matching TRBD1. The V and J ends lost 1 base and 7 bases, in that order; junction bases with no gene match: 3. Germline assignment: CDR1 MGHRA and CDR2 YSYEKL. This CDR3 contains 14 residues. This CDR3 reads CASSQGDRGGGYTF. Here the CDR3 DNA reads TGCGCCAGCAGCCAAGGGGACAGGGGAGGTGGCTACACCTTC.

The chain has TRBV5-6 and TRBJ1-6, with 9 bases fitting TRBD1. V lost 5 bases, J lost 9 bases, and 6 bases stayed unmatched. Germline values: CDR1 SGHDT, CDR2 YYEEEE. The CDR3 totals 14 residues. Here the CDR3 DNA reads TGTGCCAGCAGTCCGGGACAGGGCCCTTCACCCCTCCACTTT. Translation: CASSPGQGPSPLHF.

The chain carries TRBV6-1 and TRBJ2-3; D tentatively reads TRBD1 or TRBD2 (7 bases each). Trimming shortened V by 4 bases and J by 8 bases, and 16 bases separated the two germline ends. There are 14 residues in the CDR3. Germline V gene data show CDR1 as MNHNS and CDR2 as SASEGT. The CDR3 protein is CASSGGGGGGTQYF. CDR3 coding DNA: TGTGCCAGCAGTGGAGGGGGAGGGGGCGGTACGCAGTATTTT.

V is TRBV19 and J is TRBJ1-3, with D possibly being TRBD1 (5 bases). Trimming pared 2 bases from V and 2 bases from J, leaving 13 bases between. The CDR3 has 16 amino acids. Germline V CDR1 and CDR2: LNHDA, SQIVND (reference sequence). The CDR3 spells CASSIILGGTGNTIYF. The CDR3 nucleotides are TGTGCCAGTAGTATAATTCTCGGGGGAACTGGAAACACCATATATTTT.

This clone was seen a few times. The chain couples TRBV5-1 to TRBJ2-5; perhaps TRBD1 as D (6 bases). This CDR3 spans 14 amino acids. Per germline, CDR1 SGHRS and CDR2 YFSETQ. V lost 1 base and J 2 bases, leaving 9 bases between the germline ends. CDR3 DNA sequence: TGCGCCAGCAGCTTGTGGGGGACACAAGAGACCCAGTACTTC. Translating gives CASSLWGTQETQYF.

The chain is built from TRBV6-5 and TRBJ1-2; D gene uncertain. This CDR3 spans 13 amino acids. V dropped 0 bases and J dropped 4 bases, with 6 bases sitting between them. The V gene's germline CDR1 is MNHEY and CDR2 SVGAGI. DNA of the CDR3: TGTGCCAGCAGTTACTCGAACACCTATGGCTACACCTTC. Translating it yields CASSYSNTYGYTF.

J is TRBJ2-4 and V is TRBV2; D is perhaps TRBD1 (5 bases). The V and J ends lost 6 bases and 1 base respectively, with 10 bases between them. Germline values: CDR1 SNHLY, CDR2 FYNNEI. CDR3 size: 14 residues. The CDR3 loop is CASRDTLAKNIQYF. Written as DNA, the CDR3 is TGTGCCAGCAGGGACACCCTGGCCAAAAACATTCAGTACTTC.

V is TRBV15 and J is TRBJ1-4; D unclear. The CDR3 runs 14 residues. Germline V lookup: CDR1 LNHNV, CDR2 YYDKDF (reference sequence). V lost 3 bases, J lost 2 bases, and 7 bases lay in between. This CDR3 is CATSSGATNEKLFF. The CDR3 DNA sequence: TGTGCCACCAGCAGCGGAGCGACTAATGAAAAACTGTTTTTT.

The sample holds a few counts of this clone. The chain has TRBV20-1 and TRBJ2-1, with TRBD1 matching over 9 bases. From germline, CDR1 is DFQATT and CDR2 SNEGSKA (reference sequence). After removal of 6 bases from V and 13 bases from J, the junction contained 4 bases not matched to a gene. This CDR3 has 10 residues. The CDR3 DNA follows: TGCAGTGCGCGGGGACAGGGACAGTTCTTC. Residues: CSARGQGQFF.

The chain is built from TRBV2 and TRBJ2-7; D gene uncertain. CDR3 length: 11 residues. Germline CDR1 reads SNHLY; CDR2 reads FYNNEI. V was trimmed by 6 bases and J by 6 bases, leaving 9 bases between them. CDR3 bases: TGTGCCAGCAGGGGCCCACCCGAGCAGTACTTC. This encodes CASRGPPEQYF.

The gene calls are TRBV29-1 and TRBJ2-2; 11 nucleotides match TRBD2. The CDR3 has 15 amino acids. V gave up 6 bases and J gave up 9 bases; unmatched junction bases: 12. Germline loops: CDR1 SQVTM, CDR2 ANQGSEA. The CDR3 is CSVKLAGDDGRELFF. DNA for the CDR3: TGCAGCGTGAAACTAGCGGGAGATGACGGGAGGGAGCTGTTTTTT.

The J gene is TRBJ2-5, the V gene TRBV25-1; D is unclear. The CDR3 loop spans 15 amino acids. V shed 4 bases and J shed 0 bases, with 12 bases lying between them. CDR1 is MGHDK, CDR2 SYGVNS, per germline. CDR3 protein: CASSGSRLYQETQYF. As DNA, the CDR3 is TGTGCCAGCAGTGGTTCCAGGCTGTACCAAGAGACCCAGTACTTC. The whole variable domain, filled in from reference TRBV25-1 and TRBJ2-5, reads EADIYQTPRYLVIGTGKKITLECSQTMGHDKMYWYQQDPGMELHLIHYSYGVNSTEKGDLSSESTVSRIRTEHFPLTLESARPSHTSQYLCASSGSRLYQETQYFGPGTRLLVL.